These 31 T cell receptor beta chains were sequenced from one sample in a study of T cell repertoires in cytomegalovirus infection. A single record per CDR3 protein comes from TCRdb applying MiXCR to the reads. The sample shows fewer than 950,000 distinct CDR3 sequences, about 33% of them seen only once. The antigens these receptors bind are not known. Here the sequenced sample was cultured CD8+ T cells from PBMCs, taken from culture after CMV antigen stimulation. These TCRs come from a human donor in good health (CMV status not recorded). Some clones in this sample may be carry-over from other donors' samples.

The V gene is TRBV7-9, the J gene TRBJ2-7, with TRBD1 identical over 7 bases. Germline V gene sequence: CDR1 SEHNR, CDR2 FQNEAQ (reference sequence). The CDR3 consists of 12 residues. J lost 9 bases, V lost 5 bases, and 7 bases had no gene match. The CDR3 is CASSLNRGRQYV. The CDR3 DNA follows: TGTGCCAGCAGCCTGAACAGGGGCAGGCAGTACGTC.

The CDR3 is CSVLGGDGYTF. Here the CDR3 DNA reads TGCAGTGTCCTTGGCGGGGACGGCTACACCTTC. The chain has TRBV20-1 and TRBJ1-2, with a weak D call TRBD1 (5 bases). From germline, CDR1 is DFQATT and CDR2 SNEGSKA (reference sequence). There are 11 residues in the CDR3. The V end was cut by 7 bases, the J end by 8 bases, with 14 bases between.

This clonotype showed up many times. The rearrangement uses TRBV7-8 and TRBJ2-1, with 8 nucleotides matching TRBD2. Trimming at V came to 5 bases and at J to 1 base, leaving 10 bases not matched to a gene. This CDR3 has 17 residues. Per germline, CDR1 SGHVS and CDR2 FQNEAQ. CDR3: CASSPYRASGSYNEQFF. DNA of the CDR3: TGTGCCAGCAGCCCATACAGGGCTAGCGGGTCCTACAATGAGCAGTTCTTC.

V is TRBV12-3 or TRBV12-4 and J is TRBJ2-1; 8 bases are a match to TRBD2. V shed 6 bases, J shed 4 bases, and the junction held 11 bases outside the gene matches. The CDR3 contains 16 residues. The CDR3 coding sequence is TGTGCCAGCAGCCACACGGGGGGGCCGAATTACAATGAGCAGTTCTTC. Amino acids: CASSHTGGPNYNEQFF.

This clonotype was counted between two and nine times. J is TRBJ1-2 and V is TRBV7-9; D may be TRBD1 (5 bases). Trimming removed 8 bases at V and 3 bases at J, with 7 bases between. Germline V gene lookup returns CDR1 SEHNR and CDR2 FQNEAQ (reference sequence). This CDR3 comprises 11 residues. The CDR3 DNA follows: TGTGCCAGCGAAGGGGACTATGGCTACACCTTC. Translating gives CASEGDYGYTF.

This sequence joins TRBV4-1 and TRBJ2-1, with D tentatively TRBD2 (5 bases). Germline V gene lookup returns CDR1 MGHRA and CDR2 YSYEKL. The CDR3 runs 16 residues. V shed 0 bases and J shed 7 bases, with 16 bases lying between them. The CDR3, as DNA: TGCGCCAGCAGCCAAGAGCGGGCCGAACCTACAAATGAGCAGTTCTTC. Protein product: CASSQERAEPTNEQFF.

This clonotype came up a few times. V and J are TRBV7-9 and TRBJ1-1; D not resolved. The CDR3 runs to 11 residues. Trimming removed 6 bases at V and 7 bases at J, with 9 bases between. Germline CDR1 and CDR2: SEHNR and FQNEAQ (reference sequence). The CDR3 loop is CASRVEVEAFF. As DNA, the CDR3 is TGTGCCAGCAGGGTCGAAGTTGAAGCTTTCTTT.

This clonotype was seen ten or more times. The chain couples TRBV7-2 to TRBJ2-1; D might be TRBD2 (7 bases). Trimming took 6 bases from V and 7 from J, leaving 28 bases between them. Germline V gene lookup returns CDR1 SGHTA and CDR2 FQGNSA. The CDR3 has 18 amino acids. The CDR3: CASSRGERGTLLPNEQFF. The CDR3 nucleotides are TGTGCCAGCAGTCGGGGGGAACGTGGGACATTGCTCCCTAATGAGCAGTTCTTC.

The chain uses TRBV5-1 and TRBJ2-2; 7 positions match TRBD2. CDR1 is SGHRS, CDR2 YFSETQ, per germline. The CDR3 loop spans 15 amino acids. V was pared by 4 bases and J by 0 bases, with 3 bases of the junction left unmatched. The chain's CDR3 is CASSRDYSNTGELFF. The CDR3, as DNA: TGCGCCAGCAGCAGGGACTATTCGAACACCGGGGAGCTGTTTTTT.

Turning to this clonotype: At one end, the junction sequence differs from germline, possibly due to a read error. V and J are TRBV12-3 or TRBV12-4 and TRBJ1-2; TRBD1 is a possible D gene (6 bases). CDR3 length equals 15 residues. For the CDR3, the DNA is TGTGCCAACAGTCCGCGCCTGCAGGGGAACTATGGCTACACCTTC. It yields the protein CANSPRLQGNYGYTF.

This clonotype was counted only a few times. V and J are TRBV6-2 or TRBV6-3 and TRBJ2-5; either TRBD1 or TRBD2 may fit D (5 bases each). The germline V gene encodes CDR1 MNHEY and CDR2 SVGEGT. The CDR3 totals 14 residues. V lost 6 bases, J lost 1 base, and 12 bases lay in between. The CDR3 loop is CASRGVRGQETQYF. CDR3 DNA sequence: TGTGCCAGCAGAGGGGTGAGGGGCCAAGAGACCCAGTACTTC.

This clonotype occurred many times. The rearrangement links TRBV7-9 to TRBJ2-1, with TRBD1 identical over 10 bases. CDR3 length: 15 residues. Germline-derived CDR1 and CDR2 are SEHNR and FQNEAQ (reference sequence). The ends lost 6 bases at V and 5 bases at J; junction bases unmatched: 7. CDR3 amino acids: CASRKGQGNHNEQFF. The CDR3 region has the DNA TGTGCCAGCAGGAAGGGACAGGGGAATCACAATGAGCAGTTCTTC.

This clonotype appeared a few times. V usage is TRBV5-1 and J usage is TRBJ2-1; 9 nucleotides match TRBD2. V lost 5 bases and J lost 6; bases outside the gene matches: 12. In germline, CDR1 is SGHRS, CDR2 YFSETQ. The CDR3 loop spans 16 amino acids. The CDR3 spells CASSPPAGGPGNEQFF. The CDR3 bases are TGCGCCAGCAGTCCCCCGGCGGGGGGGCCTGGCAATGAGCAGTTCTTC.

This chain connects TRBV6-8 to TRBJ2-1; the D gene could be TRBD1 or TRBD2 (5 bases each). The V gene lost 2 bases and the J gene lost 7 bases, with 9 bases spanning the gap. The germline V gene has CDR1 MNHGY and CDR2 SAAAGT. This CDR3 comprises 13 residues. The CDR3 coding sequence is TGTGCCAGCAGTTACCCGGGACGGAATGAGCAGTTCTTC. It translates to CASSYPGRNEQFF.

This chain connects TRBV4-2 to TRBJ2-7; D may match TRBD1 or TRBD2 (5 bases each). The CDR3 has 16 amino acids. V dropped 1 base and J dropped 5 bases, with 18 bases sitting between them. Germline CDR1 and CDR2: LGHNA and YNFKEQ. In DNA form, the CDR3 reads TGTGCCAGCAGCCAAGGGGGACCCCCTTTTGACGACGAGCAGTACTTC. Translating gives CASSQGGPPFDDEQYF.

CDR3 DNA: TGTGCCAGCAGTGAAGAAAGGTTGCCTGAAGCTTTCTTT. Translation gives CASSEERLPEAFF. J is TRBJ1-1 and V is TRBV6-1; D gene uncertain. The CDR3 has 13 residues. The V end lost 1 base, the J end lost 6 bases, and 9 bases lay between the germline ends. The germline gives CDR1 MNHNS, CDR2 SASEGT.

This clonotype showed up many times. This chain uses TRBV5-1 with TRBJ2-1; the match to TRBD1 covers 7 bases. V lost 4 bases and J lost 3; bases outside the gene matches: 13. CDR1 and CDR2 (germline): SGHRS, YFSETQ. The CDR3 has 17 residues. This CDR3 reads CASSPRGQLNSYNEQFF. CDR3 coding DNA: TGCGCCAGCAGCCCAAGGGGACAGCTAAATAGCTACAATGAGCAGTTCTTC.

As concerns this clonotype: A read error may be the cause here, since a much bigger clone is one base away. The V and J genes are TRBV12-3 or TRBV12-4 and TRBJ1-5; the D gene is possibly TRBD1 (6 bases). The CDR3 is made up of 14 amino acids. CDR3 nucleotides: TGTACCAGCAGTTTGGCAGGGGCTCTTCAGCCCCAGCATTTT. Its translation: CTSSLAGALQPQHF.

The V and J genes are TRBV6-1 and TRBJ2-1; unclear D gene. Trimming removed 5 bases from V and 8 bases from J, with 13 bases in between. The length of the CDR3 is 13 residues. Germline lookup yields CDR1 MNHNS and CDR2 SASEGT. Here the CDR3 DNA reads TGTGCCAGCAGTTACTTCGACGGCGATGAGCAGTTCTTC. Its protein is CASSYFDGDEQFF.

This clonotype was counted a few times. The J gene is TRBJ2-3, the V gene TRBV5-5, with TRBD1 as a possible D gene (5 bases). CDR3 length: 15 amino acids. Germline CDR1 and CDR2: SGHKS and YYEKEE (reference sequence). Trimming took 2 bases from V and 4 from J, leaving 14 bases between them. The CDR3 nucleotides read TGTGCCAGCAGCTTCGCAGGGAACCTCGCAGATACGCAGTATTTT. Its protein is CASSFAGNLADTQYF. The full variable domain, completed using reference TRBV5-5 and TRBJ2-3, is DAGVTQSPTHLIKTRGQQVTLRCSPISGHKSVSWYQQVLGQGPQFIFQYYEKEERGRGNFPDRFSARQFPNYSSELNVNALLLGDSALYLCASSFAGNLADTQYFGPGTRLTVL.

With regard to this clonotype: A junction end diverges from the germline sequence, so it may reflect a read error. This chain joins TRBV2 and TRBJ1-5; 9 nucleotides agree with TRBD1. CDR1 is SNHLY and CDR2 is FYNNEI in the germline V gene. This CDR3 contains 17 residues. The CDR3 DNA is TGTGTCAGCAGAACTCCGGGACAGGGAATTGCAAATCAGCCCCAGCATTTT. This gives the protein CVSRTPGQGIANQPQHF.

The chain is built from TRBV4-1 and TRBJ2-1; D might be TRBD2 (5 bases). The CDR3 contains 18 residues. Germline V gives CDR1 MGHRA, CDR2 YSYEKL. V lost 4 bases to trimming and J lost 4 bases, with 23 bases between them. CDR3 bases: TGCGCCAGCAGCCCTCTGGGTAGGGAGTTTGGACCTTACAATGAGCAGTTCTTC. It translates to CASSPLGREFGPYNEQFF.

This clonotype appeared a few times. The chain links TRBV12-3 or TRBV12-4 to TRBJ1-4; D ambiguous. The CDR3 has 13 amino acids. The V and J ends lost 5 bases and 5 bases respectively, with 9 bases between them. The DNA of the CDR3 is TGTGCCAGCAGTACCGCAGAAAATGAAAAACTGTTTTTT. This translates into CASSTAENEKLFF.

This clonotype was seen a few times. The chain couples TRBV28 to TRBJ1-6, with unresolved D. Germline V CDR1 and CDR2: MDHEN, SYDVKM. The V and J ends lost 0 bases and 8 bases respectively, with 11 bases between them. The CDR3 extends over 15 amino acids. CDR3 amino acids: CASSLWAEVHSPLHF. In DNA, the CDR3 is TGTGCCAGCAGTTTATGGGCAGAAGTACATTCACCCCTCCACTTT.

This chain uses TRBV19 with TRBJ1-6; maybe TRBD1 (5 bases). This CDR3 comprises 15 residues. Germline lookup yields CDR1 LNHDA and CDR2 SQIVND (reference sequence). V lost 3 bases to trimming and J lost 0 bases, with 6 bases between them. For the CDR3, the DNA is TGTGCCAGTAGTATCGACAGCTCCTATAATTCACCCCTCCACTTT. The encoded protein is CASSIDSSYNSPLHF.

This clonotype occurred once. The chain carries TRBV28 and TRBJ1-2, with D perhaps TRBD1 (5 bases). V lost 1 base and J lost 5, with 20 bases in between. This CDR3 is built from 17 residues. The germline gives CDR1 MDHEN, CDR2 SYDVKM. The CDR3 DNA sequence: TGTGCCAGCAGTTTATTGGGAGAGGCAGGGAAGGGGTATGGCTACACCTTC. Its protein is CASSLLGEAGKGYGYTF.

This clonotype was seen more than once but under ten times. The V and J genes are TRBV7-9 and TRBJ2-7, with D possibly TRBD1 on 5 matching bases. Deletions cut 4 bases from V and 0 bases from J, with 16 bases between. The CDR3 loop spans 16 amino acids. CDR1 and CDR2 from the germline V gene are SEHNR and FQNEAQ (reference sequence). The CDR3 reads CASSSHPQGFSYEQYF. The CDR3 nucleotides read TGTGCCAGCAGCTCCCACCCCCAGGGCTTCTCCTACGAGCAGTACTTC.

J is TRBJ1-1 and V is TRBV6-6; D is possibly TRBD1 (5 bases). The CDR3 extends over 15 amino acids. V was shortened by 0 bases and J by 0 bases, with 8 bases between the two germline ends. The V gene's germline CDR1 is MNHNY and CDR2 SVGAGI (reference sequence). The CDR3 sequence: CASSYSGPLNTEAFF. CDR3 nucleotide sequence: TGTGCCAGCAGTTACTCGGGACCGCTGAACACTGAAGCTTTCTTT.

J is TRBJ1-6 and V is TRBV6-8; perhaps TRBD1 as D (6 bases). This CDR3 region has 15 residues. V was trimmed by 1 base and J by 7 bases, leaving 11 bases between them. Germline V CDR1 and CDR2: MNHGY, SAAAGT. CDR3 sequence (DNA): TGTGCCAGCAGTTACTTCGGACAGTACAATTCACCCCTCCACTTT. Its protein is CASSYFGQYNSPLHF.

The sample holds a few counts of this clonotype. The rearrangement uses TRBV6-6 and TRBJ1-4; the D gene is possibly TRBD1 (6 bases). CDR1 MNHNY and CDR2 SVGAGI come from the germline V gene (reference sequence). The CDR3 is 17 residues long. The ends were cut back, 0 bases at V and 0 bases at J, with 11 bases in the middle. The CDR3 here is CASSYSMAGATNEKLFF. The CDR3 DNA sequence: TGTGCCAGCAGTTACTCGATGGCAGGGGCAACTAATGAAAAACTGTTTTTT.

On this clonotype: The junction departs from the called germline gene at one end, perhaps through a read error. The rearrangement links TRBV7-9 to TRBJ2-3, with TRBD1 matching 11 bases. CDR1 is SEHNR and CDR2 is FQNEAQ in the germline V gene (reference sequence). This CDR3 comprises 19 residues. Here the CDR3 reads CTSRSDRGRPSPSTDTQYF. CDR3 coding DNA: TGTACCAGCAGGTCGGACAGGGGGCGTCCTAGTCCTAGCACAGATACGCAGTATTTT.